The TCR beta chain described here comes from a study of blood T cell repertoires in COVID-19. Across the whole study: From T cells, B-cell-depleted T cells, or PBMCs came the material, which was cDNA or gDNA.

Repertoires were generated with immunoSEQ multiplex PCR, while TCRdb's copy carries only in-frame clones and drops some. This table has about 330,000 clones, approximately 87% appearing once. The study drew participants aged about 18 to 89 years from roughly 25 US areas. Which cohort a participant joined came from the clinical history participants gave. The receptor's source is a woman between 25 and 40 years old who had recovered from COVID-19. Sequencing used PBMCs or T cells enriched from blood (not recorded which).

The DNA of the CDR3 is TGTGCCAGTAGTCCCAGGGGGCGGGCAGGGGGTGGTGAGCAGTTCTTC. Translation: CASSPRGRAGGGEQFF. The chain uses TRBV19 and TRBJ2-1; 8 bases map to TRBD1. The germline V gene encodes CDR1 LNHDA and CDR2 SQIVND (reference sequence). The CDR3 is made up of 16 amino acids. The J segment lost 9 bases and the V segment lost 5 bases, leaving 15 bases of the junction unmatched.